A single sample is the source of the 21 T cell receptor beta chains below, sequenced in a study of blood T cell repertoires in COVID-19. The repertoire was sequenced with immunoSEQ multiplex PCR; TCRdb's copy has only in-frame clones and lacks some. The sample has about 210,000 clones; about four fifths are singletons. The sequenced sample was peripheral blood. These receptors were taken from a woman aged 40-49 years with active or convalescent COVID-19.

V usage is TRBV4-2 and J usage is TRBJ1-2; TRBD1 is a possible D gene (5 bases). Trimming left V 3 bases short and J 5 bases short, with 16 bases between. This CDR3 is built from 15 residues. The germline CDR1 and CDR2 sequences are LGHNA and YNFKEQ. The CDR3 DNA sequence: TGTGCCAGCAGCCACCCTGGAGGGGCGGGGTATGGCTACACCTTC. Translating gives CASSHPGGAGYGYTF.

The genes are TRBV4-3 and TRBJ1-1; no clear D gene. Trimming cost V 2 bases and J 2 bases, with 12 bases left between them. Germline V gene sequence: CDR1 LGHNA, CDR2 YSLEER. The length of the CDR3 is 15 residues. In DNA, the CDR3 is TGCGCCAGCAGCCAATATCTTGCGTCTAACACTGAAGCTTTCTTT. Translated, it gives CASSQYLASNTEAFF.

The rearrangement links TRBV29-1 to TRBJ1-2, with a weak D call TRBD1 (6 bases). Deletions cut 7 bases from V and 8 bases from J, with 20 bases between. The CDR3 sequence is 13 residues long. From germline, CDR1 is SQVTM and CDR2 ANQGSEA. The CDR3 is CSARTGTSDGYTF. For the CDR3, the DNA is TGCAGCGCCCGCACCGGGACATCGGACGGCTACACCTTC.

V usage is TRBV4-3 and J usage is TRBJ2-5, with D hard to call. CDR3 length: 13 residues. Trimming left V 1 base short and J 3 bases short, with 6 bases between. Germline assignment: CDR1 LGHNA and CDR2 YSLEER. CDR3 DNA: TGCGCCAGCAGCCAAGGACTGGAAGAGACCCAGTACTTC. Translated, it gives CASSQGLEETQYF.

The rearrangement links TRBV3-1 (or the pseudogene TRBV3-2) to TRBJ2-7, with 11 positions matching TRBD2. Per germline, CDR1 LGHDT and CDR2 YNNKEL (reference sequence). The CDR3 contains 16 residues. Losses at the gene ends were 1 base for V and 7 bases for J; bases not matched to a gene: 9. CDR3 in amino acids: CASSQAVAGGPREQYF. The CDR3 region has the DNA TGTGCCAGCAGCCAAGCGGTAGCGGGGGGGCCTCGGGAGCAGTACTTC.

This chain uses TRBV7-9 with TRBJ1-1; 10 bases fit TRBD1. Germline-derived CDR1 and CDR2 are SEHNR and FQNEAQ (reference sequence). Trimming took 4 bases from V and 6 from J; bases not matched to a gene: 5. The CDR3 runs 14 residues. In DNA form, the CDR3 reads TGTGCCAGCAGCTGGGGACAGGGGTATGCTGAAGCTTTCTTT. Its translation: CASSWGQGYAEAFF.

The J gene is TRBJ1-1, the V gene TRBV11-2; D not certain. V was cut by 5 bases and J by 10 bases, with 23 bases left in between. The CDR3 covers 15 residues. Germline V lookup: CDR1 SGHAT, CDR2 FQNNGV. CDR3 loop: CASSPEGGRTLGAFF. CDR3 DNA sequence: TGTGCCAGCAGCCCAGAGGGAGGAAGGACGCTCGGAGCTTTCTTT.

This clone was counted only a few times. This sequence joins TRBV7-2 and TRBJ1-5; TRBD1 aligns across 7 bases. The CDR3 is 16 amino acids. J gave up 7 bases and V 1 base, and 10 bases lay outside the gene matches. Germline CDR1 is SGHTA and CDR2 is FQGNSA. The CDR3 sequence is CASSLEGAGGRQPQHF. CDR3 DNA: TGTGCCAGCAGCTTAGAGGGGGCGGGAGGTCGGCAGCCCCAGCATTTT.

In DNA form, the CDR3 reads TGTGCCACCCAGGGGGATAACACCGGGGAGCTGTTTTTT. Residues: CATQGDNTGELFF. This chain links TRBV9 with TRBJ2-2; TRBD1 aligns across 7 bases. The germline CDR1 and CDR2 sequences are SGDLS and YYNGEE. J lost 2 bases, V lost 9 bases, and 4 bases had no gene match. CDR3 size: 13 residues.

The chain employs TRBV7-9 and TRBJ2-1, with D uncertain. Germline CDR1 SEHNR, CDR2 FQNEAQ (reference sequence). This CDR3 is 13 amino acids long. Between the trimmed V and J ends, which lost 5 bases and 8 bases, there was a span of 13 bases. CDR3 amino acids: CASSPPVGYEQFF. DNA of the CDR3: TGTGCCAGCAGCCCCCCGGTGGGCTATGAGCAGTTCTTC.

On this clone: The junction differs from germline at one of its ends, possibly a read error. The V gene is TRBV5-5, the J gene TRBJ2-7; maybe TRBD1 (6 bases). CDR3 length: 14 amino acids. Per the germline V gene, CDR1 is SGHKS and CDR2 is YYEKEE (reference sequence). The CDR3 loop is CASSLVEGAYEQYF. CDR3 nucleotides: TGTGCCAGCAGTTTGGTCGAGGGGGCCTACGAGCAGTACTTC.

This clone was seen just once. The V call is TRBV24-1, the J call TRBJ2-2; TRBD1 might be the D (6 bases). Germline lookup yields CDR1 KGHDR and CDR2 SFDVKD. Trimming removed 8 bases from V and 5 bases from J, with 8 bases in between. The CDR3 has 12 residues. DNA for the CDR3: TGTGCCACCATTGGACAGACCGGGGAGCTGTTTTTT. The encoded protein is CATIGQTGELFF.

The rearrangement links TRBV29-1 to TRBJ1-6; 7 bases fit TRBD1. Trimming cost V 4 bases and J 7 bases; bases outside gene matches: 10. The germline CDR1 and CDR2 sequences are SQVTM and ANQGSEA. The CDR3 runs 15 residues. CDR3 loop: CSVAVRQGDNSPLHF. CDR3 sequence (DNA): TGCAGCGTTGCCGTTAGACAGGGTGACAATTCACCCCTCCACTTT. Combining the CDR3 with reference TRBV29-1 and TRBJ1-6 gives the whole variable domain SAVISQKPSRDICQRGTSLTIQCQVDSQVTMMFWYRQQPGQSLTLIATANQGSEATYESGFVIDKFPISRPNLTFSTLTVSNMSPEDSSIYLCSVAVRQGDNSPLHFGNGTRLTVT.

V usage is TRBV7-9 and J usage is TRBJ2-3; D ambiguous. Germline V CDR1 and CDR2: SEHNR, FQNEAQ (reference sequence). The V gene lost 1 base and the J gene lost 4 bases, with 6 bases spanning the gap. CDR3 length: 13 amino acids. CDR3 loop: CASSLEGADTQYF. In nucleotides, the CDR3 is TGTGCCAGCAGCTTAGAAGGAGCAGATACGCAGTATTTT.

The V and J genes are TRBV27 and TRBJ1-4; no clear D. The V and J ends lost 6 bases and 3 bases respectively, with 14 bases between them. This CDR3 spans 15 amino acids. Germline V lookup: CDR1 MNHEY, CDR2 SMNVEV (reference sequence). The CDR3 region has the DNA TGTGCCAGCAGGAGAAACAGTGGCGCTAATGAAAAACTGTTTTTT. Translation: CASRRNSGANEKLFF.

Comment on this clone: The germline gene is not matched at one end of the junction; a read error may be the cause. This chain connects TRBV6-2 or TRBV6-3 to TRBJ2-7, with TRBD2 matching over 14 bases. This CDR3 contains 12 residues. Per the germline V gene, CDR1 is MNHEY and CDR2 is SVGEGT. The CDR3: CASSKTSGRALF. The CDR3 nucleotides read TGTGCCAGCAGTAAGACTAGCGGGAGGGCCCTCTTC.

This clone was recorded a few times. In DNA form, the CDR3 reads TGTGCCAGCAGCCAGGCGATAGGAGGTTCTAACTATGGCTACACCTTC. This translates into CASSQAIGGSNYGYTF. V gene TRBV4-2 combines with J gene TRBJ1-2; D is uncertain. This CDR3 spans 16 amino acids. The V end lost 3 bases, the J end lost 0 bases, and 14 bases lay between the germline ends. CDR1 and CDR2 from the germline V gene are LGHNA and YNFKEQ.

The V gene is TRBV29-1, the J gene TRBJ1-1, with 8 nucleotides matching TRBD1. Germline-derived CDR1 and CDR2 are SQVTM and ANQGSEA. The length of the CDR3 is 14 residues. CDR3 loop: CRTGQGVMNTEAFF. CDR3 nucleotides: TGCAGAACTGGACAGGGAGTAATGAACACTGAAGCTTTCTTT.

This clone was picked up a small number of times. This CDR3 reads CAISESLAGGQEQFF. CDR3 DNA sequence: TGTGCCATCAGTGAGTCTTTAGCGGGAGGACAGGAGCAGTTCTTC. V and J are TRBV10-3 and TRBJ2-1; 10 positions agree with TRBD2. V was clipped by 0 bases and J by 10 bases; unmatched bases: 6. The CDR3 totals 15 residues. Germline CDR1 and CDR2: ENHRY and SYGVKD.

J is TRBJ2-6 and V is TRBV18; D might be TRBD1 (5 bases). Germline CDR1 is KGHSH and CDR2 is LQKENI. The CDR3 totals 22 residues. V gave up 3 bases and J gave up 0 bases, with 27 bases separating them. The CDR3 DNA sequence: TGTGCCAGCTCACCCGTCAACCTTCATGTGCAGGGTTTGAGCTCTGGGGCCAACGTCCTGACTTTC. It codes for CASSPVNLHVQGLSSGANVLTF.

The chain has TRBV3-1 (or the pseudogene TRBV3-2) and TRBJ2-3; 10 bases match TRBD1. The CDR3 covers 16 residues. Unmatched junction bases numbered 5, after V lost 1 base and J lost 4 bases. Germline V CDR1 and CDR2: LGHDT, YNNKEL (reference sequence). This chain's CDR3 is CASSQGGGTGADTQYF. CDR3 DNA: TGTGCCAGCAGCCAAGGTGGAGGGACAGGGGCAGATACGCAGTATTTT.